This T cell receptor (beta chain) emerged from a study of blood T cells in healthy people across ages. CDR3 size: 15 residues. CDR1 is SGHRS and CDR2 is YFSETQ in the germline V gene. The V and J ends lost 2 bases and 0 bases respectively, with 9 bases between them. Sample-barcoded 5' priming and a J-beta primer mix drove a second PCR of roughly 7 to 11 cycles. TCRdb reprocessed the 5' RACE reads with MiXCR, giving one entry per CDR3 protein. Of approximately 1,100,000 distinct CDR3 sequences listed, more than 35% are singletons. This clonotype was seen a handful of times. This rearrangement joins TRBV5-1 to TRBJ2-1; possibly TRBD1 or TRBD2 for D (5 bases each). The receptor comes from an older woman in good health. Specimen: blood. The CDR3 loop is CASSFGASSYNEQFF. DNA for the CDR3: TGCGCCAGCAGCTTCGGGGCTAGCTCCTACAATGAGCAGTTCTTC.